These 27 T cell receptor beta chains originate from one sample sequenced in a study of T-cell reconstitution after alpha-beta-depleted transplantation in children. As it was prepared, the TCRbeta library received unique molecular identifiers. Via MiXCR, TCRdb re-called the PCR reads, giving one row per CDR3 protein. The table has hundreds of thousands of distinct CDR3 sequences, roughly 17% seen once. The material sequenced was PBMCs from the stem cell graft donor, taken from the stem cell graft. These receptors were obtained from a human donor who donated a stem cell graft to a child with acute myeloid leukemia.

The CDR3 loop reads CASSYEGYQPQHF. The CDR3 nucleotides read TGTGCCAGCAGTTACGAGGGGTATCAGCCCCAGCATTTT. The chain is built from TRBV6-2 or TRBV6-3 and TRBJ1-5; maybe TRBD1 (5 bases). The V gene's germline CDR1 is MNHEY and CDR2 SVGEGT. This CDR3 has 13 residues. V lost 2 bases, J lost 5 bases, and 7 bases lay in between.

The chain couples TRBV27 to TRBJ2-7; 7 bases are shared with TRBD1. There are 13 residues in the CDR3. CDR1 MNHEY and CDR2 SMNVEV come from the germline V gene (reference sequence). With V trimmed by 5 bases and J by 7 bases, 8 bases remained unmatched. In DNA form, the CDR3 reads TGTGCCAGCAGTAGACAGGGCGCGGATGAGCAGTACGTC. Its translation: CASSRQGADEQYV.

This clonotype was counted many times. This chain uses TRBV4-3 with TRBJ2-1; D perhaps matches TRBD2 (5 bases). Germline loops: CDR1 LGHNA, CDR2 YSLEER. The CDR3 length is 15 residues. Trimming shortened V by 3 bases and J by 7 bases, and 16 bases separated the two germline ends. The CDR3 is CASSQGRFYRNEQFF. The DNA for the CDR3 is TGCGCCAGCAGCCAGGGGAGATTTTATAGGAATGAGCAGTTCTTC.

This clonotype was counted many times. This chain uses TRBV7-8 with TRBJ2-1; 9 bases fit TRBD1. This CDR3 region has 16 residues. The junction had 6 bases not matched to a gene; V was cut back by 1 base and J by 5 bases. From germline, CDR1 is SGHVS and CDR2 FQNEAQ. The CDR3 nucleotides are TGTGCCAGCAGCTTAGGTTGGACAGGGGCAAACAATGAGCAGTTCTTC. Translated: CASSLGWTGANNEQFF. Full variable domain (outside the CDR3, taken from reference TRBV7-8 and TRBJ2-1): GAGVSQSPRYKVAKRGQDVALRCDPISGHVSLFWYQQALGQGPEFLTYFQNEAQLDKSGLPSDRFFAERPEGSVSTLKIQRTQQEDSAVYLCASSLGWTGANNEQFFGPGTRLTVL.

A few counts support this clonotype. This chain joins TRBV11-3 and TRBJ2-4; perhaps TRBD2 as D (5 bases). V was shortened by 0 bases and J by 2 bases, with 14 bases between the two germline ends. Germline V gives CDR1 SGHNT, CDR2 YENEEA. The length of the CDR3 is 17 residues. CDR3 in DNA: TGTGCCAGCAGCTTAGAGATTTGGGGAGAACCCAAAAACATTCAGTACTTC. Its translation is CASSLEIWGEPKNIQYF.

On this clonotype: A much larger clone lies one base from this, so it may be a read error. The chain has TRBV7-9 and TRBJ2-7; TRBD1 might be the D (6 bases). The CDR3 runs to 15 residues. Between the trimmed V and J ends, which lost 1 base and 4 bases, there was a span of 14 bases. CDR1 is SEHNR and CDR2 is FQNEAQ in the germline V gene (reference sequence). The CDR3 here is CASSLDRAVRYEQYF. The CDR3 bases are TGTGCCAGCAGCTTAGACAGGGCAGTACGATACGAGCAGTACTTC.

This clonotype is termed medium-sized (0.01 to 0.1%). The J gene is TRBJ2-1, the V gene TRBV20-1, with D possibly called TRBD1 or TRBD2 (5 bases each). This CDR3 region has 14 residues. Trimming took 2 bases from V and 3 from J, leaving 11 bases between them. Germline V gene sequence: CDR1 DFQATT, CDR2 SNEGSKA (reference sequence). CDR3 residues: CSARSGGDYNEQFF. DNA of the CDR3: TGCAGTGCTAGAAGTGGGGGTGACTACAATGAGCAGTTCTTC.

This clonotype was detected ten times or more. The CDR3 DNA reads TGCAGTGCTTTTATTGGGAGCCAGCCCCAGCATTTT. This translates into CSAFIGSQPQHF. The chain employs TRBV20-1 and TRBJ1-5; D gene ambiguous. Germline assignment: CDR1 DFQATT and CDR2 SNEGSKA (reference sequence). V was shortened by 5 bases and J by 7 bases, with 12 bases between the two germline ends. The CDR3 runs to 12 residues.

The rearrangement uses TRBV4-2 and TRBJ1-2; no definite D call. Trimming removed 10 bases from V and 4 bases from J, with 19 bases in between. The CDR3 covers 14 residues. Germline V gene lookup returns CDR1 LGHNA and CDR2 YNFKEQ. The CDR3 spells CAMGPARLVYGYTF. Here the CDR3 DNA reads TGTGCCATGGGCCCCGCGCGCCTCGTCTATGGCTACACCTTC.

This clonotype was counted ten times or more. This chain links TRBV10-3 with TRBJ1-6, with 7 nucleotides matching TRBD1. The J segment lost 10 bases and the V segment lost 6 bases, leaving 6 bases of the junction unmatched. The CDR3 loop spans 13 amino acids. CDR1 is ENHRY and CDR2 is SYGVKD in the germline V gene. This chain's CDR3 is CAIRPGDSSPLHF. CDR3 bases: TGTGCCATCAGGCCGGGGGACAGCTCACCCCTCCACTTT.

This clonotype was observed at least ten times. The gene calls are TRBV12-3 or TRBV12-4 and TRBJ1-1, with D tentatively TRBD1 (5 bases). CDR3 length: 14 residues. V shed 3 bases and J shed 6 bases, with 14 bases lying between them. The CDR3, as DNA: TGTGCCAGCAGTTTCAGGGAACGGGCTCCTGAAGCTTTCTTT. Amino acid sequence: CASSFRERAPEAFF.

The chain links TRBV20-1 to TRBJ2-3, with TRBD2 matching 9 bases. J gave up 5 bases and V 4 bases, and 10 bases lay outside the gene matches. The CDR3 covers 15 residues. From germline, CDR1 is DFQATT and CDR2 SNEGSKA (reference sequence). CDR3 DNA sequence: TGCAGTGCTATGAGCGGGGGGAGGTTCGGAGATACGCAGTATTTT. This gives the protein CSAMSGGRFGDTQYF.

This clonotype was counted a few times. V and J are TRBV7-2 and TRBJ1-1, with a tentative D call TRBD1 (5 bases). The CDR3 is made up of 16 amino acids. The germline CDR1 and CDR2 sequences are SGHTA and FQGNSA. The V gene lost 1 base and the J gene lost 3 bases, with 15 bases spanning the gap. This CDR3 is CASSLGGRVGDTEAFF. CDR3 nucleotide sequence: TGTGCCAGCAGCTTAGGGGGCAGGGTAGGGGACACTGAAGCTTTCTTT.

The genes are TRBV5-6 and TRBJ2-7, with D possibly TRBD1 on 5 matching bases. This CDR3 has 13 residues. Trimming removed 2 bases from V and 5 bases from J, with 11 bases in between. In germline, CDR1 is SGHDT, CDR2 YYEEEE. CDR3 loop: CASSFRGHNEQYF. The CDR3 DNA is TGTGCCAGCAGCTTCCGAGGACACAACGAGCAGTACTTC. Supplemented by reference TRBV5-6 and TRBJ2-7, the full variable domain reads DAGVTQSPTHLIKTRGQQVTLRCSPKSGHDTVSWYQQALGQGPQFIFQYYEEEERQRGNFPDRFSGHQFPNYSSELNVNALLLGDSALYLCASSFRGHNEQYFGPGTRLTVT.

This clonotype was observed many times. The rearrangement uses TRBV29-1 and TRBJ2-2; D uncertain. CDR1 SQVTM and CDR2 ANQGSEA come from the germline V gene. The CDR3 loop spans 9 amino acids. V lost 7 bases, J lost 8 bases, and 5 bases lay in between. The CDR3 loop reads CSAAGELFF. As DNA, the CDR3 is TGCAGCGCCGCTGGGGAGCTGTTTTTT.

The rearrangement links TRBV9 to TRBJ2-6; D gene ambiguous. From germline, CDR1 is SGDLS and CDR2 YYNGEE. The CDR3 covers 17 residues. V was shortened by 0 bases and J by 0 bases, with 10 bases between the two germline ends. The CDR3 sequence is CASSVDRPSSGANVLTF. The DNA of the CDR3 is TGTGCCAGCAGCGTAGACCGCCCCAGCTCTGGGGCCAACGTCCTGACTTTC.

This clonotype showed up just a few times. This rearrangement joins TRBV7-9 to TRBJ1-4; D gene uncertain. The germline CDR1 and CDR2 sequences are SEHNR and FQNEAQ (reference sequence). V was clipped by 5 bases and J by 2 bases, with 15 bases between them. This CDR3 region has 16 residues. The CDR3 loop reads CASSPKGRETNEKLFF. DNA of the CDR3: TGTGCCAGCAGCCCGAAAGGAAGGGAGACTAATGAAAAACTGTTTTTT.

CDR3 coding DNA: TGTGCCAGCAGCGCTGGGGGCAGGGCGGATGAGCAGTTCTTC. The encoded protein is CASSAGGRADEQFF. The gene calls are TRBV7-9 and TRBJ2-1, with D maybe TRBD1 (6 bases). Trimming took off 5 bases at V and 8 bases at J, with 16 bases between the two ends. The CDR3 runs 14 residues. Per germline, CDR1 SEHNR and CDR2 FQNEAQ (reference sequence).

This clonotype was observed at least ten times. In DNA form, the CDR3 reads TGCGCCAGCAGCCAAGATAACTCGGGTTTAGGCTACACCTTC. Translating it yields CASSQDNSGLGYTF. The rearrangement links TRBV4-3 to TRBJ1-2; D unclear. Germline loops: CDR1 LGHNA, CDR2 YSLEER. V was cut by 0 bases and J by 8 bases, with 13 bases left in between. This CDR3 region has 14 residues.

The chain has TRBV7-2 and TRBJ2-3, with 12 bases that match TRBD2. The CDR3 has 16 amino acids. V was pared by 6 bases and J by 1 base, with 5 bases of the junction left unmatched. Germline V gene lookup returns CDR1 SGHTA and CDR2 FQGNSA. CDR3 residues: CASSGPSGGGTDTQYF. Here the CDR3 DNA reads TGTGCCAGCAGTGGCCCTAGCGGGGGGGGCACAGATACGCAGTATTTT.

This clonotype was seen repeatedly, ten times or more. The rearrangement links TRBV12-3 or TRBV12-4 to TRBJ1-3; TRBD1 matches 7 bases. V shed 6 bases and J 2 bases; nucleotides not matched to a gene: 1. The CDR3 spans 13 residues. The CDR3 DNA follows: TGTGCCAGCAGGACAGGGCCTGGAAACACCATATATTTT. Translating it yields CASRTGPGNTIYF.

This clonotype showed up many times. The chain joins TRBV10-1 to TRBJ1-6; D is undetermined. This CDR3 comprises 13 residues. Trimming left V 3 bases short and J 13 bases short, with 13 bases between. Germline V lookup: CDR1 WNHNN, CDR2 SYGVQD (reference sequence). The CDR3 is CASSDEIGDPLHF. CDR3 in DNA: TGCGCCAGCAGTGATGAGATTGGGGATCCCCTCCACTTT.

V gene TRBV21-1 combines with J gene TRBJ2-2; the table's TRBD1 call for D was not verified on the DNA. TRBV21-1 is marked as a pseudogene. There are 13 residues in the CDR3. CDR3 region: CASGDSPVRELFF. As DNA, the CDR3 is TGTGCCAGCGGGGACAGTCCGGTTCGGGAGCTGTTTTTT.

This clonotype came up many times. The chain carries TRBV6-5 and TRBJ1-5, with D unclear. There are 15 residues in the CDR3. CDR1 is MNHEY and CDR2 is SVGAGI in the germline V gene. Trimming pared 4 bases from V and 4 bases from J, leaving 14 bases between. CDR3: CASSLTRPGNQPQHF. CDR3 sequence (DNA): TGTGCCAGCAGTTTAACAAGACCGGGGAATCAGCCCCAGCATTTT.

The V gene is TRBV4-1, the J gene TRBJ2-3; D gene ambiguous. Trimming pared 0 bases from V and 6 bases from J, leaving 28 bases between. CDR3 length: 20 amino acids. Germline values: CDR1 MGHRA, CDR2 YSYEKL. The CDR3 region is CASSQDPKEREIMRLDTQYF. In nucleotides, the CDR3 is TGCGCCAGCAGCCAAGACCCAAAGGAAAGGGAAATAATGAGATTGGATACGCAGTATTTT.

V usage is TRBV4-3 and J usage is TRBJ2-1; 8 positions match TRBD1. Germline V gene sequence: CDR1 LGHNA, CDR2 YSLEER. V shed 3 bases, J shed 5 bases, and the junction held 12 bases outside the gene matches. The CDR3 contains 17 residues. The CDR3 DNA reads as TGCGCCAGCAGCCAGCCCCTCGGACAGGGAAAAGACAATGAGCAGTTCTTC. As protein: CASSQPLGQGKDNEQFF.

The sample holds a few counts of this clonotype. The chain couples TRBV20-1 to TRBJ2-7; TRBD2 matches 11 bases. Germline CDR1 and CDR2: DFQATT and SNEGSKA (reference sequence). With V trimmed by 3 bases and J by 4 bases, 11 bases remained unmatched. This CDR3 has 16 amino acids. The CDR3: CSARRLAGGETYEQYF. CDR3 sequence (DNA): TGCAGTGCTAGGCGGTTAGCGGGGGGGGAAACATACGAGCAGTACTTC.